What follows is one T cell receptor (beta chain) and its context. The template used for profiling TCR beta VDJ and CDR3 was genomic DNA. Via MiXCR, TCRdb re-called the reads, giving one row per CDR3 protein. The profile shows 200,000 to 250,000 distinct CDR3 sequences, 65% of them singletons. Germline V lookup: CDR1 SGHTA, CDR2 FQGNSA. The CDR3 contains 14 residues. V shed 5 bases and J 4 bases; nucleotides not matched to a gene: 6. It was patients with CD8+CD57+ cell expansion by flow cytometry who were chosen for sequencing. Diagnosis of severe acquired aplastic anemia applied to all patients. This entry comes from a study of CD8+CD57+ T cells in acquired aplastic anemia.

The chain links TRBV7-2 to TRBJ2-3; TRBD2 matches 7 bases. Sequenced input: sorted CD4+, CD8+, or CD8+CD57+ T cells (not recorded which) from PBMCs. The sequence came from a human donor with aplastic anemia. Written as DNA, the CDR3 is TGTGCCAGCAGCACCAGGACTAGAGCAGATACGCAGTATTTT. Translation gives CASSTRTRADTQYF.